This is a list of T cell receptor beta chains from one sample in a study of Ad26.COV2.S vaccination and SARS-CoV-2 variants. Measured with immunoSEQ multiplex PCR; TCRdb has only the in-frame clones, and not every one. The data contain around 400,000 clones, approximately 83% of them seen just once; the ten biggest clones take up more than 7%. Sequences were derived from peripheral blood, sampled in a trial of Ad26.COV2.S vaccine versus placebo. The source is a person between 18 and 65 years old who received the Ad26.COV2.S COVID-19 vaccine or a placebo. Both conserved end residues are part of each CDR3. The D gene is left open where the match is weak. Size is stated for part of the rows, as once, few or many counts, or as a class when the clone is expanded.

J: TRBJ2-5
V: TRBV21-1
size: once
D: -
CDR3: CASTRRGSGQETQYF
DNA: TGTGCCAGCACCCGCAGGGGGTCTGGTCAAGAGACCCAGTACTTC

J: TRBJ2-7
V: TRBV5-1
size: -
D: TRBD1
CDR3: CASSAGAGQGASYEQYF
DNA: TGCGCCAGCAGCGCTGGGGCCGGACAGGGGGCTTCCTACGAGCAGTACTTC

J: TRBJ1-1
V: TRBV5-1
size: once
D: TRBD1
CDR3: CASGQGYWRNTEAFF
DNA: TGCGCCAGCGGACAGGGATATTGGAGGAACACTGAAGCTTTCTTT

J: TRBJ2-7
V: TRBV2
size: -
D: TRBD1
CDR3: CASRLRQGTEQYF
DNA: TGTGCCAGCAGGCTCCGACAGGGTACCGAGCAGTACTTC

J: TRBJ1-5
V: TRBV27
size: few
D: -
CDR3: CASSLLSPGLGGSNQPQHF
DNA: TGTGCCAGCAGTTTACTATCTCCGGGGCTAGGAGGTAGCAATCAGCCCCAGCATTTT

J: TRBJ1-5
V: TRBV7-2
size: -
D: -
CDR3: CASSLGGARSNQPQHF
DNA: TGTGCCAGCAGCTTGGGGGGGGCGCGGAGCAATCAGCCCCAGCATTTT

J: TRBJ1-2
V: TRBV3-1/TRBV3-2
size: once
D: -
CDR3: CASSPPGVGGYTF
DNA: TGTGCCAGCAGCCCGCCAGGGGTTGGAGGCTACACCTTC

J: TRBJ2-7
V: TRBV4-2
size: -
D: TRBD1
CDR3: CASSPGGTGAYEQYF
DNA: TGTGCCAGCAGCCCCGGAGGGACAGGGGCCTACGAGCAGTACTTC

J: TRBJ2-7
V: TRBV9
size: -
D: -
CDR3: CASSGEWDRDEQYF
DNA: TGTGCCAGCAGCGGGGAGTGGGACCGCGACGAGCAGTACTTC

J: TRBJ2-7
V: TRBV4-3
size: -
D: -
CDR3: CASSQDPGQLYEQYF
DNA: TGCGCCAGCAGCCAAGATCCGGGGCAGCTCTACGAGCAGTACTTC

J: TRBJ1-1
V: TRBV19
size: once
D: TRBD1
CDR3: CASSVGTAPSVVAFF
DNA: TGTGCCAGTAGTGTAGGGACAGCGCCCTCGGTCGTAGCTTTCTTT

J: TRBJ2-5
V: TRBV27
size: -
D: -
CDR3: CASSFSGRYTETQYF
DNA: TGTGCCAGCAGTTTCTCCGGACGGTATACAGAGACCCAGTACTTC

J: TRBJ2-7
V: TRBV13
size: -
D: -
CDR3: CASSRLGEQYF
DNA: TGTGCCAGCAGCCGGCTGGGGGAGCAGTACTTC

J: TRBJ2-7
V: TRBV2
size: -
D: -
CDR3: CASSRGLASLEQYF
DNA: TGTGCCAGCAGTCGTGGGTTAGCTTCCCTCGAGCAGTACTTC

J: TRBJ1-3
V: TRBV7-9
size: -
D: TRBD1
CDR3: CASKQGGNTIYF
DNA: TGTGCCAGCAAGCAGGGGGGGAACACCATATATTTT

J: TRBJ2-7
V: TRBV7-6
size: -
D: -
CDR3: CASSLGGWGTYEQYF
DNA: TGTGCCAGCAGCTTAGGGGGGTGGGGCACCTACGAGCAGTACTTC

J: TRBJ2-3
V: TRBV6-4
size: once
D: -
CDR3: CASSDSAAHLNTQYF
DNA: TGTGCCAGCAGTGACTCAGCGGCCCATCTGAATACGCAGTATTTT

J: TRBJ2-7
V: TRBV21-1
size: -
D: -
CDR3: CACRAENVYEQYF
DNA: TGTGCCTGCAGGGCCGAGAATGTTTACGAGCAGTACTTC

J: TRBJ2-4
V: TRBV6-6
size: once
D: TRBD1
CDR3: CASLGSGQSNIQYF
DNA: TGTGCCAGCCTAGGATCGGGACAGTCAAACATTCAGTACTTC

J: TRBJ1-3
V: TRBV5-1
size: -
D: -
CDR3: CASSLGDSGNTIYF
DNA: TGCGCCAGCAGCTTGGGAGACTCTGGAAACACCATATATTTT

J: TRBJ2-1
V: TRBV9
size: -
D: -
CDR3: CASSVASASYNEQFF
DNA: TGTGCCAGCAGCGTAGCTTCGGCCTCCTACAATGAGCAGTTCTTC

J: TRBJ1-5
V: TRBV24-1
size: medium-sized
D: -
CDR3: CATAGTPSSSQPQHF
DNA: TGTGCCACCGCCGGGACACCTTCTTCCAGTCAGCCCCAGCATTTT

J: TRBJ1-5
V: TRBV30
size: -
D: TRBD1
CDR3: CAWSSETGRGPQHF
DNA: TGTGCCTGGAGTTCAGAGACAGGGAGGGGACCCCAGCATTTT

J: TRBJ2-6
V: TRBV24-1
size: -
D: -
CDR3: CATEIDLTSGANVLTF
DNA: TGTGCCACCGAGATCGACCTCACTTCTGGGGCCAACGTCCTGACTTTC

J: TRBJ1-2
V: TRBV9
size: once
D: -
CDR3: CASSVGRAGGYTF
DNA: TGTGCCAGCAGCGTAGGACGGGCCGGTGGCTACACCTTC

J: TRBJ2-7
V: TRBV4-1
size: -
D: -
CDR3: CASSQYASSYEQYF
DNA: TGCGCCAGCAGCCAATACGCGAGCTCCTACGAGCAGTACTTC

J: TRBJ2-2
V: TRBV5-5
size: -
D: -
CDR3: CASSPLRDSNTGELFF
DNA: TGTGCCAGCAGCCCTCTCCGCGACTCCAACACCGGGGAGCTGTTTTTT

J: TRBJ1-3
V: TRBV19
size: -
D: -
CDR3: CASTRKSSGNTIYF
DNA: TGTGCCAGTACCAGGAAGAGCTCTGGAAACACCATATATTTT

J: TRBJ2-6
V: TRBV28
size: -
D: -
CDR3: CASISGTTGANVLTF
DNA: TGTGCCAGCATCTCCGGGACAACTGGGGCCAACGTCCTGACTTTC

J: TRBJ2-6
V: TRBV6-2/TRBV6-3
size: -
D: -
CDR3: CASSYSKRAGANVLTF
DNA: TGTGCCAGCAGTTACAGTAAGAGGGCTGGGGCCAACGTCCTGACTTTC

J: TRBJ1-1
V: TRBV6-5
size: -
D: -
CDR3: CASSYGGGGMNTEAFF
DNA: TGTGCCAGCAGTTACGGCGGGGGAGGGATGAACACTGAAGCTTTCTTT

J: TRBJ1-1
V: TRBV12-3/TRBV12-4
size: -
D: -
CDR3: CASSGEGFTEAFF
DNA: TGTGCCAGCAGCGGAGAGGGTTTCACTGAAGCTTTCTTT

J: TRBJ1-3
V: TRBV11-3
size: -
D: TRBD1
CDR3: CASSPRTGPGNTIYF
DNA: TGTGCCAGCAGCCCGAGGACAGGGCCAGGAAACACCATATATTTT

J: TRBJ1-1
V: TRBV9
size: -
D: -
CDR3: CASSVGGGMNTEAFF
DNA: TGTGCCAGCAGCGTAGGAGGTGGAATGAACACTGAAGCTTTCTTT

J: TRBJ2-7
V: TRBV6-2/TRBV6-3
size: -
D: -
CDR3: CASSSLAERIYEQYF
DNA: TGTGCCAGCAGTTCCTTAGCGGAGAGAATCTACGAGCAGTACTTC

J: TRBJ2-6
V: TRBV7-2
size: once
D: -
CDR3: CASSPRKSGANVLTF
DNA: TGTGCCAGCAGCCCTCGGAAATCTGGGGCCAACGTCCTGACTTTC

J: TRBJ1-5
V: TRBV4-3
size: -
D: -
CDR3: CASSRDLGWAQPQHF
DNA: TGCGCCAGCAGCCGGGACCTTGGTTGGGCTCAGCCCCAGCATTTT

J: TRBJ1-2
V: TRBV4-1
size: -
D: -
CDR3: CASSQGSSANYGYTF
DNA: TGCGCCAGCAGCCAAGGGTCATCAGCTAACTATGGCTACACCTTC

J: TRBJ1-3
V: TRBV4-2
size: -
D: -
CDR3: CASSQERSGSGNTIYF
DNA: TGTGCCAGCAGCCAAGAGCGTTCGGGCTCTGGAAACACCATATATTTT

J: TRBJ2-1
V: TRBV4-1
size: -
D: TRBD2
CDR3: CASSQIGTSGFNEQFF
DNA: TGCGCCAGCAGCCAGATCGGGACTAGCGGGTTCAATGAGCAGTTCTTC

J: TRBJ1-1
V: TRBV6-5
size: -
D: TRBD1
CDR3: CASSYSRDRNTEAFF
DNA: TGTGCCAGCAGTTACTCGCGGGACAGGAACACTGAAGCTTTCTTT

J: TRBJ2-5
V: TRBV15
size: few
D: TRBD1
CDR3: CATSRVKGAGASETQYF
DNA: TGTGCCACCAGCAGAGTGAAGGGGGCCGGGGCTTCGGAGACCCAGTACTTC

J: TRBJ1-6
V: TRBV5-1
size: -
D: -
CDR3: CASSLIRGGSPLHF
DNA: TGCGCCAGCAGCTTGATAAGGGGAGGATCACCCCTCCACTTT

J: TRBJ2-7
V: TRBV4-1
size: -
D: TRBD2
CDR3: CASRASGSPSYEQYF
DNA: TGCGCCAGCAGGGCTAGCGGGAGCCCATCCTACGAGCAGTACTTC